This T cell receptor (beta chain) came from a study of neurological immune-mediated disorders. Note on this clonotype: Sequence at one end of the junction differs from germline and may be a read error.

Germline V gene data show CDR1 as LNHNV and CDR2 as YYDKDF (reference sequence). The CDR3 consists of 14 residues. TCRdb reprocessed the 5' RACE reads via MiXCR and lists one record per CDR3 protein. The table shows about 65,000 distinct CDR3 sequences, with under 5% occurring only once. What was sequenced was PBMCs. The receptor was derived from a man aged 45 to 65 with multiple sclerosis. The genes are TRBV15 and TRBJ1-5, with D tentatively TRBD1 (6 bases). CDR3 sequence reads: CATSSLDRGEPQNF. The CDR3 region has the DNA TGTGCCACCAGCAGTCTGGACAGAGGGGAGCCCCAGAATTTT.